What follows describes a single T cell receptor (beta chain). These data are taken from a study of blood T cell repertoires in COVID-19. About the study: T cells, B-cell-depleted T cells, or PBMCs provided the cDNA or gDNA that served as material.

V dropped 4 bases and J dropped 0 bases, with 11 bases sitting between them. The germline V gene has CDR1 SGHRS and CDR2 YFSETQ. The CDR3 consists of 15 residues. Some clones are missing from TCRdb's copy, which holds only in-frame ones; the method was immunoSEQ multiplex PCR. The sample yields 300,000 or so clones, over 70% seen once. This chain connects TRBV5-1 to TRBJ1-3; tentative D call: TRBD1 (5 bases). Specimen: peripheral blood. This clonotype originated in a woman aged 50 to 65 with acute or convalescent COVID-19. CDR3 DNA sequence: TGCGCCAGCAGCATTTCCGACAGCTCTGGAAACACCATATATTTT. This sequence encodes CASSISDSSGNTIYF.